This paragraph covers one TCR beta chain sequence. In its sample, this clonotype was seen many times. Its antigen is not yet known. Base quality data are lacking; no much larger clone is found one base away. For this chain, trimming is 6 bases at the V end and 13 bases at the J end, and the number of junction bases without a gene match is 5. From its cysteine to its phenylalanine, the CDR3 spans 11 amino acids. The read is trimmed to its CDR3 DNA, 33 bases read in frame from base 1. This entry belongs to a study of low-dose radiotherapy and immunotherapy resistance in tumors (dated by TCRdb to between 2021 and 2024). Background on the whole study: In Cohort 1, each fraction delivered 0.5 Gy every 2 weeks, and the prescribed total PTV dose was 6.5 Gy. Intravenous cyclophosphamide at 200 mg/m2 was administered every two weeks, one day ahead of each radiation and immunotherapy administration. Starting on cycle 1 day 1, patients took 300 mg of aspirin by mouth once daily for four cycles. Patients were given nivolumab as a 240 mg flat dose every two weeks and ipilimumab at 1 mg/kg every six weeks, with both drugs delivered intravenously. Patients in Cohort 2 were given 1 Gy per fraction every two weeks, for a total of 13 Gy across 26 weeks. Randomization of trial participants into treatment groups was not performed. The translational analysis covered eight patients: three from the first dose cohort and the first five from the second dose cohort.

In light of the paper, this sample's time point label describes: before trial treatment. Donors were enrolled in RACIN, a single-arm phase I dose-escalation trial in which nivolumab, ipilimumab, aspirin, low-dose cyclophosphamide and low-dose radiotherapy were combined. Patients with advanced, TIL-negative solid tumors were considered eligible. For sequencing, an Illumina HiSeq 2500 was employed. First-strand cDNA was synthesized using Superscript III and a set of TRAV- and TRBV-specific primers, so that both TCRalpha and TCRbeta chains were covered. TCRs were amplified with Phusion for approximately 18 PCR cycles, with a constant-region primer paired with the adapter attached to the V primers. The isolated mRNA was amplified using the MessageAmp II aRNA Amplification Kit, with in vitro transcription performed for approximately 16 hours at 37 degrees C. The Dynabeads mRNA DIRECT Purification Kit was used to isolate the mRNA for TCR sequencing. Indexed Illumina adapters were added in a second 25-cycle Phusion PCR, and the resulting products were purified with AMPure XP beads. Per the original workflow: Using custom Perl scripts, TCR sequences encoding the same protein were pooled, out-of-frame sequences were removed, and the abundance of each clonotype was computed. Any TCR sequence supported by only a single read was excluded from analysis. The metrics used to describe the repertoires included Shannon entropy, Gini index, clonality, richness, and the frequency of TCRs shared between repertoires. Clones were called with MiXCR by TCRdb after fastp trimmed the public reads at Q25, and only in-frame beta chains were retained. Rows are combined by CDR3 protein, so each entry shows the most common genes and DNA. TCRdb, not the original authors, processed these V and J calls. This sample is represented by 65,000 to 90,000 distinct CDR3 sequences; 15% to 20% of them were singletons. The ten largest clones add up to about 5.5% of the sample.

The material was PBMCs, obtained before treatment. The TCR originated in a male donor with prostate cancer. The V and J segments used are TRBV12-3 or TRBV12-4 and TRBJ2-1; the central 8 bases match TRBD2. Here is the DNA: TGTGCCAGCAGCATAGCGGGATTACAGTTCTTC. Its amino acids are CASSIAGLQFF.